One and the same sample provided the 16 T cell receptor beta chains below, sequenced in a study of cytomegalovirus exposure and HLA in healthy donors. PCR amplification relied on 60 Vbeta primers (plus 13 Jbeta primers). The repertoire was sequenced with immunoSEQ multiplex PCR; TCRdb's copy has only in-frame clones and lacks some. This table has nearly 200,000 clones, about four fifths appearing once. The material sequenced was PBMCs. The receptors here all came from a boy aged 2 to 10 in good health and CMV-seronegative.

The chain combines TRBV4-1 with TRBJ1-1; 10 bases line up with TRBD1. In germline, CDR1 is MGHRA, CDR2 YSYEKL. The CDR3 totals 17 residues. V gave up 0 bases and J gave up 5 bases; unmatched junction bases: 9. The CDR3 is CASSQDSVQGQGTEAFF. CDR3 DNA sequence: TGCGCCAGCAGCCAAGATTCGGTCCAGGGACAGGGGACTGAAGCTTTCTTT.

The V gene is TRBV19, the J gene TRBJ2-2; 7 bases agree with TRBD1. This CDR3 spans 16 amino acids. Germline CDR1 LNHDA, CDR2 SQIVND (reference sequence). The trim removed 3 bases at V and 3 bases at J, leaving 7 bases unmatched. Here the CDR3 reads CASSIPPTGHTGELFF. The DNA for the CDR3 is TGTGCCAGTAGTATCCCCCCGACAGGGCACACCGGGGAGCTGTTTTTT.

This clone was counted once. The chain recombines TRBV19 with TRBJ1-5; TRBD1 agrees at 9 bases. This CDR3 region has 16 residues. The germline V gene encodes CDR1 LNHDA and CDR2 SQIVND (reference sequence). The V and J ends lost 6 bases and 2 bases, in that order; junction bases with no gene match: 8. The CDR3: CASREPGQGGNQPQHF. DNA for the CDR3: TGTGCCAGTAGGGAACCGGGACAGGGTGGCAATCAGCCCCAGCATTTT.

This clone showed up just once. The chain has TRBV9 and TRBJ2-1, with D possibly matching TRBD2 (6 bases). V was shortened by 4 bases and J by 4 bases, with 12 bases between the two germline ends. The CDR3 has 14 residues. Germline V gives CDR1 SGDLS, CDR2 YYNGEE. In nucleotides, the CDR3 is TGTGCCAGCAGCCCCTCAGGGAGGTACAATGAGCAGTTCTTC. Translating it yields CASSPSGRYNEQFF.

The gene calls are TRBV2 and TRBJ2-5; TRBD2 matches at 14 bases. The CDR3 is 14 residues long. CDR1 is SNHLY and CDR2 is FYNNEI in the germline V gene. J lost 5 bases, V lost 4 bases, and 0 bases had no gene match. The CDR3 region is CASSGTSGGETQYF. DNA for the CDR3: TGTGCCAGCAGTGGGACTAGCGGGGGGGAGACCCAGTACTTC.

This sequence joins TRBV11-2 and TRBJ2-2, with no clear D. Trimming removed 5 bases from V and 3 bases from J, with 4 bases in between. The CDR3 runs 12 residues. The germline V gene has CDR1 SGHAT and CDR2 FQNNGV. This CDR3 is CASSEHTGELFF. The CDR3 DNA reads TGTGCCAGCAGCGAGCACACCGGGGAGCTGTTTTTT.

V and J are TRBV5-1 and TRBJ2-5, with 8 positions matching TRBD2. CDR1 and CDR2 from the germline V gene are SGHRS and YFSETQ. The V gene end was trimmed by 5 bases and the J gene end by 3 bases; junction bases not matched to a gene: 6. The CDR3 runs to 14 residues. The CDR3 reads CASRPHSGEETQYF. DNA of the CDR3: TGCGCCAGCAGACCTCATAGCGGGGAAGAGACCCAGTACTTC. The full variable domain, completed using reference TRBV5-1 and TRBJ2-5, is KAGVTQTPRYLIKTRGQQVTLSCSPISGHRSVSWYQQTPGQGLQFLFEYFSETQRNKGNFPGRFSGRQFSNSRSEMNVSTLELGDSALYLCASRPHSGEETQYFGPGTRLLVL.

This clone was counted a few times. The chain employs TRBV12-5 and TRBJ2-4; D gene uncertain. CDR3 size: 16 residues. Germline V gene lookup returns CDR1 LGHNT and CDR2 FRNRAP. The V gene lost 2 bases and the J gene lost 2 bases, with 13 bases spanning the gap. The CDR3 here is CASGLPPPSSKNIQYF. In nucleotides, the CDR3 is TGTGCTAGTGGTTTGCCCCCCCCGAGTTCCAAAAACATTCAGTACTTC.

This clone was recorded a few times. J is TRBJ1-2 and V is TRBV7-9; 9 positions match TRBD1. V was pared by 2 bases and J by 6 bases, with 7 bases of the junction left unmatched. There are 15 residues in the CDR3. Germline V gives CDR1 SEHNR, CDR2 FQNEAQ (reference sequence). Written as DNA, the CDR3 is TGTGCCAGCAGCTTAACCGGGACAGGGTGGAATGGCTACACCTTC. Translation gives CASSLTGTGWNGYTF.

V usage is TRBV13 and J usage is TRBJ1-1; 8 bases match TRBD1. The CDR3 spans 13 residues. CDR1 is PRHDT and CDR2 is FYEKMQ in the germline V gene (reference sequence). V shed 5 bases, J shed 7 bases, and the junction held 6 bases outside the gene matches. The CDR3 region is CASSPDRGGEAFF. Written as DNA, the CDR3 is TGTGCCAGCAGCCCCGACAGGGGCGGTGAAGCTTTCTTT.

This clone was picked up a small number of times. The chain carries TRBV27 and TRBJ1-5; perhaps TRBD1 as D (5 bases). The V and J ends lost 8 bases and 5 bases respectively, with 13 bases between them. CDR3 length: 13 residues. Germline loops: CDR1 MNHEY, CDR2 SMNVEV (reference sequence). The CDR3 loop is CASGLRGDQPQHF. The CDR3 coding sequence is TGTGCCAGCGGCCTCCGGGGGGATCAGCCCCAGCATTTT.

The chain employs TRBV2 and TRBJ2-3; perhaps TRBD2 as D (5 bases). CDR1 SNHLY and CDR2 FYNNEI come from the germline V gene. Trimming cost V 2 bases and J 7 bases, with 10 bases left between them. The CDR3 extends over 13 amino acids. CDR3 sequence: CASSEMLTNTQYF. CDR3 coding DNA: TGTGCCAGCAGTGAAATGTTGACTAATACGCAGTATTTT.

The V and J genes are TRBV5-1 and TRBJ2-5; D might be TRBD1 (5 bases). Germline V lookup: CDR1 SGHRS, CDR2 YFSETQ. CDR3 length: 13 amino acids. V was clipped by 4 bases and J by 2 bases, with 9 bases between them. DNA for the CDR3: TGCGCCAGCAGCATACCAGGGCAAGAGACCCAGTACTTC. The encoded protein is CASSIPGQETQYF. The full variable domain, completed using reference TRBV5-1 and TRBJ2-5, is KAGVTQTPRYLIKTRGQQVTLSCSPISGHRSVSWYQQTPGQGLQFLFEYFSETQRNKGNFPGRFSGRQFSNSRSEMNVSTLELGDSALYLCASSIPGQETQYFGPGTRLLVL.

As DNA, the CDR3 is TGCGCCAGCAGCGCAGAAGGGGGAGACACTGAAGCTTTCTTT. Its protein product is CASSAEGGDTEAFF. The rearrangement joins TRBV5-1 to TRBJ1-1, with a weak D call TRBD1 (6 bases). Germline V gene lookup returns CDR1 SGHRS and CDR2 YFSETQ. The CDR3 is 14 residues long. V lost 4 bases and J 3 bases, leaving 13 bases between the germline ends. Using reference TRBV5-1 and TRBJ1-1 for the parts outside the CDR3, the full variable domain is KAGVTQTPRYLIKTRGQQVTLSCSPISGHRSVSWYQQTPGQGLQFLFEYFSETQRNKGNFPGRFSGRQFSNSRSEMNVSTLELGDSALYLCASSAEGGDTEAFFGQGTRLTVV.

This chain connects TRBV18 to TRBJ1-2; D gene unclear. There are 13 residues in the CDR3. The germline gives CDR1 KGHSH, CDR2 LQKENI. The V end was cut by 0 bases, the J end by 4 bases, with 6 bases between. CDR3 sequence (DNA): TGTGCCAGCTCACCACCGAGGGTCTATGGCTACACCTTC. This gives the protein CASSPPRVYGYTF.

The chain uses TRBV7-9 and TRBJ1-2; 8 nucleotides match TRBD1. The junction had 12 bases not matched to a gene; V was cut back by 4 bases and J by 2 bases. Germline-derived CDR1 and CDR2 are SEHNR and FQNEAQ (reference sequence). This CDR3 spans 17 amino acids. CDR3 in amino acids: CASSSRGRGGKNYGYTF. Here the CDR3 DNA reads TGTGCCAGCAGCTCCAGGGGGCGCGGGGGAAAAAACTATGGCTACACCTTC. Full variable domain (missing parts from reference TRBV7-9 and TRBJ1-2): DTGVSQNPRHKITKRGQNVTFRCDPISEHNRLYWYRQTLGQGPEFLTYFQNEAQLEKSRLLSDRFSAERPKGSFSTLEIQRTEQGDSAMYLCASSSRGRGGKNYGYTFGSGTRLTVV.